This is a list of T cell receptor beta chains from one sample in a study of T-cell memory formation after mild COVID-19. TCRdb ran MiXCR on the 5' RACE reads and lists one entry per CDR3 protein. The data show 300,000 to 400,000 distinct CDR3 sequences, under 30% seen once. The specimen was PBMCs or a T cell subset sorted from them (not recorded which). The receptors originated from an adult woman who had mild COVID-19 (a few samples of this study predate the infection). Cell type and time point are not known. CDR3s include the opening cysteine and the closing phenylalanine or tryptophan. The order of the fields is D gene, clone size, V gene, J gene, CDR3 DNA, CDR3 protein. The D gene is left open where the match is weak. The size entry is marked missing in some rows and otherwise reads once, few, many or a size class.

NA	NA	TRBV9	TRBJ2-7	TGTGCCAGCTCTGGATCGGACTACGAGCAGTACTTC	CASSGSDYEQYF
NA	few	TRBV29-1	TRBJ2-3	TGCAGCGTGGGAGGGGGCCTGGGCACAGATACGCAGTATTTT	CSVGGGLGTDTQYF
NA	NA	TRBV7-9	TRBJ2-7	TGTGCCAGCAGCTTAAGCATCGCGAACGAGCAGTACTTC	CASSLSIANEQYF
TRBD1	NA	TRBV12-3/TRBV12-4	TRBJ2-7	TGTGCCAGCAGTTCGACAGGGGCAAGGGAAGAGCAGTACTTC	CASSSTGAREEQYF
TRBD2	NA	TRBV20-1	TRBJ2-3	TGCAGTGCTAGTAGGGGGACTAGCGGCACAGATACGCAGTATTTT	CSASRGTSGTDTQYF
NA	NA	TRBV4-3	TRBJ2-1	TGCGCCAGCAGCCAAGATTTTCAGGGTTCCTACAATGAGCAGTTCTTC	CASSQDFQGSYNEQFF
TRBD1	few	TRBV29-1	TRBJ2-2	TGCAGCGTTGAGAAACAGGGGGCAATGGAGCTGTTTTTT	CSVEKQGAMELFF
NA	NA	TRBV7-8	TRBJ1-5	TGTGCCAGCAGCCCCCAGGGAAGGGCTGGTCAGCCCCAGCATTTT	CASSPQGRAGQPQHF
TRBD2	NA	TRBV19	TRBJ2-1	TGTGCCAGTAGGGTAGCGGGGGCTTACAATGAGCAGTTCTTC	CASRVAGAYNEQFF
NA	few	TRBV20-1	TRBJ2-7	TGCAGAAACTCACACAACATAGAGGTCGAGCAGTACTTC	CRNSHNIEVEQYF
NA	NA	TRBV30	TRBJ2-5	TGTGCCTGGGAACCCGGGGGAAACAAAGAGACCCAGTACTTC	CAWEPGGNKETQYF
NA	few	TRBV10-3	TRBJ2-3	TGTGCCATCAGTGTCGCAGATACGCAGTATTTT	CAISVADTQYF
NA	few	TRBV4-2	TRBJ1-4	TGTGCCAGCAGCCAGGCCTTTGGGGCAACTAATGAAAAACTGTTTTTT	CASSQAFGATNEKLFF
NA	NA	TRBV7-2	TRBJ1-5	TGTGCCAGCAGCTTTAGCGGGCCTCAGAGCGGGAGCAATCAGCCCCAGCATTTT	CASSFSGPQSGSNQPQHF
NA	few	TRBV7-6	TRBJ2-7	TGTGCCAGCAGCTTAGGTGGTGGGGGTCTCGAGCAGTACTTC	CASSLGGGGLEQYF
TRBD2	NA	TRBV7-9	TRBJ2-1	TGTGCCAGCAGCTCCGGACTGAGCCGGGGCGGGAGATCTACCTACAATGAGCAGTTCTTC	CASSSGLSRGGRSTYNEQFF
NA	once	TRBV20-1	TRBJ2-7	TGCAGTGCTAGAAGAAGGTCCCAAGAAGGGTCTCCCGAGCAGTACTTC	CSARRRSQEGSPEQYF
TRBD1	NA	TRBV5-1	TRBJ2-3	TGCGCCAGCAGCGTTTGGACAGGGGAAGATACGCAGTATTTT	CASSVWTGEDTQYF
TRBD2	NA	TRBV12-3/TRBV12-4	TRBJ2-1	TGTGCCAGCAGTTTATCTAGCGGGATCTCCTACAATGAGCAGTTCTTC	CASSLSSGISYNEQFF
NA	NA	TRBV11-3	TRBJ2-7	TGTGCCAGCAGCTTAGATCGAAGGGACTACGAGCAGTACTTC	CASSLDRRDYEQYF
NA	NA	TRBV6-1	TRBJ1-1	TGTGCCAGCAGTGAAGTGGGGGGAGGCACTGAAGCTTTCTTT	CASSEVGGGTEAFF
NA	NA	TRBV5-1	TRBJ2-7	TGCGCCAGCAAACCCACAGGAACCAGCTCCTACGAGCAGTACTTC	CASKPTGTSSYEQYF
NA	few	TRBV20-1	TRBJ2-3	TGCAGTGCTAGAGATGAACGGGAGAGGACAGATACGCAGTATTTT	CSARDERERTDTQYF
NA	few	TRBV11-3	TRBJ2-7	TGTGCCAGCAGCCCACGCTATGGCGAGCAGTACTTC	CASSPRYGEQYF
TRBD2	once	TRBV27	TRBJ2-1	TGTGCCAGCAGTTTATCGTCCCTAGCGGCCTACAATGAGCAGTTCTTC	CASSLSSLAAYNEQFF
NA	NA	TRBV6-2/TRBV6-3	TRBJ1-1	TGTGCCAGCAGTCAACACGGATTGAACACTGAAGCTTTCTTT	CASSQHGLNTEAFF
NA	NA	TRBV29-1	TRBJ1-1	TGCAGCGCGGGACACCCCGCAGAGAACACTGAAGCTTTCTTT	CSAGHPAENTEAFF
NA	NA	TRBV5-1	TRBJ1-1	TGCGCCAGCAGGTTCACGGGGGGCAGTACTGAAGCTTTCTTT	CASRFTGGSTEAFF